This T cell receptor beta chain was sequenced during a study of CD8 T cells in Susac syndrome. Reverse transcription used about 0.5 to 1 ug RNA and random hexamers. TCRdb itself ran the immunoSEQ multiplex PCR reads through MiXCR, one entry per CDR3 protein. Here the sample spans 150,000 to 200,000 distinct CDR3 sequences, approximately 92% being singletons. Germline assignment: CDR1 SGHRS and CDR2 YFSETQ. Between the trimmed V and J ends, which lost 0 bases and 2 bases, there was a span of 14 bases. The CDR3 consists of 17 residues. The authors sequenced TCR beta from blood CD8+ and CD4+ T cells. The TCR sequence derives from a human donor in good health. Sequenced: CD4+ T cells from PBMCs. The chain recombines TRBV5-1 with TRBJ2-2; D uncertain. DNA for the CDR3: TGCGCCAGCAGCTTGGAGGGTCGGCTGGGTAACACCGGGGAGCTGTTTTTT. Translated: CASSLEGRLGNTGELFF.